The following is a T cell receptor beta chain sequence with its context. This clonotype has a handful of counts. Its antigen is currently not known. No quality values exist for individual bases; no much larger clone is one base distant. The sample is drawn from a study of blood T cells in healthy people across ages (dated by TCRdb to between 2015 and 2016). About the full investigation: In model experiments, template switching captured roughly one uniquely barcoded TCR beta cDNA molecule for every two T cells. Donors of different ages were randomly distributed across sequencing lanes to avoid experimental bias. Using deep sequencing normalized with unique cDNA molecular identifiers, the study measured how TCR beta repertoire diversity changes with age. For two donors (one aged 18 to 30 and one aged 80 or older), the study analyzed two additional independent replicas of 1 million unique cDNA reads from the same blood draw. The donors were divided into four age groups: young (average around 17 years), middle-aged (approximately 39), aged (around 59) and long-lived (82).

The CDR3 numbers 16 residues from cysteine through phenylalanine. Here the CDR3 DNA is all that survives: 48 bases in frame from base 1. The germline V end is reduced by 0 bases and the J end by 2 bases; junction bases left unmatched: 4. CDR1 and CDR2 are drawn from the germline V gene: MNHEY, SVGAGI. Beyond this particular receptor, the publication reports: There was a strong correlation between observed TCR beta diversity and the percentage of naive T cells measured by flow cytometry. As age increased, observed TCR beta diversity per million T cells dropped in a roughly linear way, and a significant reduction was already evident by age approximately 40. Since profiling was done on bulk unsorted PBMCs, naive and antigen-experienced compartments could not be conclusively compared. Total diversity estimates from one million sequenced T cells were considered lower bounds and underestimates. Donor CMV infection status was unknown, potentially confounding age-related changes in expanded clonotypes. Compared with the aged group, the long-lived group had more naive CD4+ T cells, fewer expanded clones and increased TCR diversity, a pattern suggesting age selection.

Receptors were amplified or captured by 5' RACE. TCRdb shows the sequencer as Illumina HiSeq 2500. A second PCR of about 7 to 12 cycles was run with a J-beta primer mix and a sample-barcoded 5' primer. A template-switch 5' adaptor carrying 12 random nucleotides introduced a unique molecular identifier onto each TCR beta cDNA molecule. At least 2.5 million CDR3-containing paired-end reads were obtained from each sample. All of the RNA was converted into first-strand cDNA using the Mint cDNA synthesis kit, with a TRBC-specific oligonucleotide serving as the primer. Following uracil-DNA glycosylase treatment, a first 18-cycle PCR with universal primers M1SS and BC2_uni_R was performed on all cDNA. Per the authors' processing: For normalization, 1 million high-quality reads, each with a distinct molecular identifier, were randomly selected from each sample. Reads sharing molecular identifiers were discarded rather than binned into consensus sequences. MiTCR, set to a Q25 quality threshold and the strictest error-elimination algorithm, was used for CDR3 identification, clonotype clustering and error correction. Lower-bound total TCR beta diversity was estimated with a nonparametric unseen species model using Euler transformation. TCRdb trimmed public reads at Q25 via fastp, called clones via MiXCR and kept in-frame beta chains. Each CDR3 protein gets just one entry, which takes the most common genes and DNA from the rows behind it. TCRdb, not the original authors, processed these V and J calls. The sample table shows 1.5 million to 2 million distinct CDR3 sequences, and 28% are seen once. Together, the top ten hold less than 9.5% of the sample.

Systemically healthy Caucasian individuals from Russia, roughly 40 in total and aged roughly 6 to 90 years, were included as donors. Each donor gave around 9 milliliters of peripheral blood, collected into EDTA-treated Vacutainer tubes. Ficoll-Paque density-gradient centrifugation was used to isolate PBMCs, with at least 7 million per sample. Trizol reagent was used to extract total RNA from the PBMCs, yielding at least 5.5 micrograms per sample. Naive CD45RAhigh/CD27high T cell percentages were measured by flow cytometry on a PBMC aliquot from every donor. The chain employs TRBV6-5 and TRBJ2-5; 9 bases in between match TRBD2. The source is a woman in her twenties or thirties in good health. The sequencing input was blood. The CDR3 region reads CASSYSSSGGQETQYF. Read as DNA, the sequence is TGTGCCAGCAGTTACTCGAGTAGCGGGGGTCAAGAGACCCAGTACTTC.